This TCR beta chain was sequenced during a study of T-cell reconstitution after alpha-beta-depleted transplantation in children. Library preparation (for TCRbeta) was performed with unique molecular identifiers. TCRdb re-analysed the PCR reads in MiXCR, keeping a single row per CDR3 protein. This table holds 490,000 or so distinct CDR3 sequences, around 12% found once. This CDR3 region has 14 residues. Trimming cost V 5 bases and J 5 bases, with 15 bases left between them. In this sample, this clonotype turned up a few times. This sequence joins TRBV12-3 or TRBV12-4 and TRBJ1-2, with D perhaps matching TRBD1 (5 bases). This material consisted of PBMCs from the stem cell graft donor, taken from the stem cell graft. The receptor was derived from a human donor who donated a stem cell graft to a child with combined immunodeficiency. The CDR3 DNA reads as TGTGCCAGCAGTCCCCGGGACGACCTTTATGGCTACACCTTC. This gives the protein CASSPRDDLYGYTF.